Each of the 8 T cell receptor beta chains below was sequenced from the same sample in a study of T cell responses to AZD1222 COVID-19 vaccine. Some clones are missing from TCRdb's copy, which holds only in-frame ones; the method was immunoSEQ multiplex PCR. The sample carries about 150,000 clones, roughly 94% recorded once. Sequencing was performed on peripheral blood, taken on day 0 of AZD1222 vaccination. The source is an adult in good health.

This clone was seen only a few times. The gene calls are TRBV19 and TRBJ1-5, with TRBD1 matching 9 bases. J was trimmed by 2 bases and V by 7 bases; bases with no gene match: 6. The CDR3 contains 15 residues. Germline CDR1 LNHDA, CDR2 SQIVND (reference sequence). The CDR3 DNA sequence: TGTGCCAGTAACCCGGACAGGGGAGGCAATCAGCCCCAGCATTTT. It encodes CASNPDRGGNQPQHF.

This clone was seen a single time. This rearrangement joins TRBV9 to TRBJ2-2; 8 nucleotides match TRBD1. Germline loops: CDR1 SGDLS, CDR2 YYNGEE. The J segment lost 2 bases and the V segment lost 5 bases, leaving 5 bases of the junction unmatched. This CDR3 comprises 15 residues. The CDR3 coding sequence is TGTGCCAGCAGTTTCAGGGGGCCTAACACCGGGGAGCTGTTTTTT. It is translated as CASSFRGPNTGELFF.

The rearrangement uses TRBV18 and TRBJ1-1; no reliable D call. Germline-derived CDR1 and CDR2 are KGHSH and LQKENI. V was pared by 5 bases and J by 1 base, with 8 bases between. This CDR3 spans 13 amino acids. The DNA for the CDR3 is TGTGCCAGCTCATCCGACAAGAACACTGAAGCTTTCTTT. Amino acid sequence: CASSSDKNTEAFF.

The CDR3 spells CASTVSSTEGGTDTQYF. DNA of the CDR3: TGTGCCAGCACCGTTTCCAGCACGGAGGGAGGCACAGATACGCAGTATTTT. This chain connects TRBV13 to TRBJ2-3, with D possibly TRBD2 on 6 matching bases. V lost 7 bases, J lost 1 base, and 21 bases lay in between. Per germline, CDR1 PRHDT and CDR2 FYEKMQ (reference sequence). The CDR3 contains 17 residues. The variable domain in full, with the rest retrieved from reference TRBV13 and TRBJ2-3, is AAGVIQSPRHLIKEKRETATLKCYPIPRHDTVYWYQQGPGQDPQFLISFYEKMQSDKGSIPDRFSAQQFSDYHSELNMSSLELGDSALYFCASTVSSTEGGTDTQYFGPGTRLTVL.

V is TRBV13 and J is TRBJ1-3, with TRBD1 as a possible D gene (5 bases). Trimming removed 5 bases at V and 0 bases at J, with 17 bases between. This CDR3 comprises 17 residues. Germline CDR1 reads PRHDT; CDR2 reads FYEKMQ (reference sequence). CDR3 amino acids: CASSRQDSTYSGNTIYF. CDR3 coding DNA: TGTGCCAGCAGCCGACAAGACAGCACTTACTCTGGAAACACCATATATTTT.

The chain couples TRBV28 to TRBJ2-1; a possible D gene is TRBD2 (6 bases). The germline V gene encodes CDR1 MDHEN and CDR2 SYDVKM. This CDR3 contains 15 residues. Trimming removed 2 bases from V and 5 bases from J, with 13 bases in between. The CDR3 DNA reads as TGTGCCAGCAGTTTACGGCTAGCGCATAACAATGAGCAGTTCTTC. Amino acids: CASSLRLAHNNEQFF.

The chain links TRBV7-9 to TRBJ1-2, with no clear D. In germline, CDR1 is SEHNR, CDR2 FQNEAQ (reference sequence). Trimming stripped 0 bases from V and 8 bases from J, with 10 bases between. The CDR3 consists of 13 residues. This chain's CDR3 is CASSLAGSSGYTF. CDR3 in DNA: TGTGCCAGCAGCTTAGCGGGTTCAAGCGGCTACACCTTC.

The J gene is TRBJ2-1, the V gene TRBV5-4, with D possibly TRBD2 on 6 matching bases. V was pared by 3 bases and J by 8 bases, with 21 bases between. This CDR3 comprises 16 residues. Looked up from germline, CDR1 is SGHNT and CDR2 is YYREEE (reference sequence). In DNA, the CDR3 is TGTGCCAGCAGCTCCCTAGGAGGGCGCGGCGTATATGAGCAGTTCTTC. This translates into CASSSLGGRGVYEQFF.